What follows are 25 T cell receptor beta chains derived from one specimen sequenced in a study of blood T cell repertoires in COVID-19. TCRdb's copy holds only in-frame clones and misses some; the assay was immunoSEQ multiplex PCR. The table has fewer than 250,000 clones, 85% seen once. The material sequenced was peripheral blood. The receptor set was obtained from a man aged 55-75 years with COVID-19, enrolled during active disease.

The rearrangement links TRBV5-4 to TRBJ2-5; D is perhaps TRBD1 (6 bases). The CDR3 is 15 amino acids. The germline CDR1 and CDR2 sequences are SGHNT and YYREEE (reference sequence). With 0 bases removed from V and 1 base from J, the gap between germline ends came to 10 bases. Written as DNA, the CDR3 is TGTGCCAGCAGCTTGGGGCAGGGGCCCCAAGAGACCCAGTACTTC. Its translation is CASSLGQGPQETQYF. The whole variable domain, filled in from reference TRBV5-4 and TRBJ2-5, reads ETGVTQSPTHLIKTRGQQVTLRCSSQSGHNTVSWYQQALGQGPQFIFQYYREEENGRGNFPPRFSGLQFPNYSSELNVNALELDDSALYLCASSLGQGPQETQYFGPGTRLLVL.

The V gene is TRBV6-1, the J gene TRBJ2-1, with 9 bases lining up with TRBD1. The CDR3 has 15 amino acids. Looked up from germline, CDR1 is MNHNS and CDR2 is SASEGT. Losses at the gene ends were 0 bases for V and 7 bases for J; bases not matched to a gene: 4. The CDR3 coding sequence is TGTGCCAGCAGTGAAGCTGGACAGGGGTGGAATGAGCAGTTCTTC. This codes for CASSEAGQGWNEQFF.

This clone is a singleton in its sample. The chain uses TRBV5-1 and TRBJ2-2, with D perhaps TRBD2 (5 bases). Trimming left V 1 base short and J 1 base short, with 14 bases between. Germline values: CDR1 SGHRS, CDR2 YFSETQ. The CDR3 runs to 17 residues. CDR3 residues: CASSLRVYGVNTGELFF. DNA of the CDR3: TGCGCCAGCAGCTTGAGAGTCTACGGGGTGAACACCGGGGAGCTGTTTTTT.

The rearrangement links TRBV5-1 to TRBJ1-3, with 9 bases aligning to TRBD1. There are 16 residues in the CDR3. Germline V gives CDR1 SGHRS, CDR2 YFSETQ. J was trimmed by 2 bases and V by 0 bases; bases with no gene match: 3. The CDR3: CASSLGDRVAGNTIYF. For the CDR3, the DNA is TGCGCCAGCAGCTTGGGGGACAGGGTTGCTGGAAACACCATATATTTT.

This chain connects TRBV2 to TRBJ1-1; perhaps TRBD1 as D (6 bases). Trimming shortened V by 2 bases and J by 11 bases, and 12 bases separated the two germline ends. Germline values: CDR1 SNHLY, CDR2 FYNNEI. The CDR3 is made up of 12 amino acids. CDR3 sequence: CASSERGGLAFF. In nucleotides, the CDR3 is TGTGCCAGCAGTGAAAGGGGGGGGTTGGCTTTCTTT. The whole variable domain, filled in from reference TRBV2 and TRBJ1-1, reads EPEVTQTPSHQVTQMGQEVILRCVPISNHLYFYWYRQILGQKVEFLVSFYNNEISEKSEIFDDQFSVERPDGSNFTLKIRSTKLEDSAMYFCASSERGGLAFFGQGTRLTVV.

The rearrangement joins TRBV5-4 to TRBJ2-7; the D gene is possibly TRBD2 (6 bases). CDR1 and CDR2 from the germline V gene are SGHNT and YYREEE (reference sequence). V gave up 2 bases and J gave up 0 bases, with 9 bases separating them. The CDR3 sequence is 14 residues long. The CDR3 region is CASSLGGNSYEQYF. The DNA for the CDR3 is TGTGCCAGCAGCTTAGGAGGGAACTCCTACGAGCAGTACTTC.

V and J are TRBV2 and TRBJ2-1; perhaps TRBD2 as D (5 bases). Germline V gives CDR1 SNHLY, CDR2 FYNNEI. This CDR3 comprises 15 residues. V was pared by 10 bases and J by 0 bases, with 16 bases between. Here the CDR3 DNA reads TGTGCCACCCAGAGGGAGCGTGGCTCCTACAATGAGCAGTTCTTC. It codes for CATQRERGSYNEQFF.

J is TRBJ2-5 and V is TRBV2, with D possibly matching TRBD2 (5 bases). CDR3 length equals 13 residues. Trimming pared 7 bases from V and 2 bases from J, leaving 11 bases between. Per germline, CDR1 SNHLY and CDR2 FYNNEI. DNA for the CDR3: TGTGCCAGCACAATCAGGACTCAAGAGACCCAGTACTTC. The encoded protein is CASTIRTQETQYF.

This chain joins TRBV18 and TRBJ1-3; D gene ambiguous. Germline-derived CDR1 and CDR2 are KGHSH and LQKENI. This CDR3 has 16 residues. The V and J ends lost 6 bases and 0 bases respectively, with 15 bases between them. Written as DNA, the CDR3 is TGTGCCAGCTCGCCCTCTCGAGAGTTCTCTGGAAACACCATATATTTT. It codes for CASSPSREFSGNTIYF. The whole variable domain, filled in from reference TRBV18 and TRBJ1-3, reads NAGVMQNPRHLVRRRGQEARLRCSPMKGHSHVYWYRQLPEEGLKFMVYLQKENIIDESGMPKERFSAEFPKEGPSILRIQQVVRGDSAAYFCASSPSREFSGNTIYFGEGSWLTVV.

The sample holds a few counts of this clone. The chain recombines TRBV7-3 with TRBJ1-1; 8 nucleotides match TRBD1. This CDR3 comprises 15 residues. Germline loops: CDR1 SGHTA, CDR2 FQGTGA. Trimming took 5 bases from V and 4 from J; bases not matched to a gene: 9. The CDR3 spells CASSRGGTGRTEAFF. CDR3 sequence (DNA): TGTGCCAGCAGCCGTGGGGGGACAGGTCGCACTGAAGCTTTCTTT.

This rearrangement joins TRBV29-1 to TRBJ2-3, with a tentative D call TRBD1 (6 bases). With 7 bases removed from V and 3 bases from J, the gap between germline ends came to 14 bases. Germline CDR1 is SQVTM and CDR2 is ANQGSEA. The CDR3 is 13 amino acids. The CDR3 bases are TGCAGCGCCCCTACAGGGATGACAGATACGCAGTATTTT. Encoded protein: CSAPTGMTDTQYF.

The J gene is TRBJ1-4, the V gene TRBV7-2, with 8 nucleotides matching TRBD1. V shed 3 bases, J shed 8 bases, and the junction held 5 bases outside the gene matches. The CDR3 runs to 14 residues. Germline-derived CDR1 and CDR2 are SGHTA and FQGNSA. For the CDR3, the DNA is TGTGCCAGCAGCTTTGGACAGGGTGTCGAAAAACTGTTTTTT. This sequence encodes CASSFGQGVEKLFF.

Only one count was recorded for this clone. The genes are TRBV14 and TRBJ2-1, with unresolved D. Germline lookup yields CDR1 SGHDN and CDR2 FVKESK. V lost 4 bases to trimming and J lost 10 bases, with 8 bases between them. The CDR3 has 11 amino acids. The CDR3 sequence is CASSLKREQFF. DNA for the CDR3: TGTGCCAGCAGCCTTAAGAGGGAGCAGTTCTTC. Drawing the rest from reference TRBV14 and TRBJ2-1, the complete variable domain is EAGVTQFPSHSVIEKGQTVTLRCDPISGHDNLYWYRRVMGKEIKFLLHFVKESKQDESGMPNNRFLAERTGGTYSTLKVQPAELEDSGVYFCASSLKREQFFGPGTRLTVL.

The chain links TRBV27 to TRBJ2-2; 9 nucleotides line up with TRBD2. Germline loops: CDR1 MNHEY, CDR2 SMNVEV (reference sequence). The trim removed 5 bases at V and 6 bases at J, leaving 22 bases unmatched. This CDR3 region has 20 residues. The DNA for the CDR3 is TGTGCCAGCAGTGTTAGCTTCGGGGAAGGGGAGCGGGAGGTCCCCGGGGAGCTGTTTTTT. Encoded protein: CASSVSFGEGEREVPGELFF.

The sample holds one count of this clone. J is TRBJ1-6 and V is TRBV14; no definite D call. Germline V gene data show CDR1 as SGHDN and CDR2 as FVKESK. The CDR3 totals 13 residues. Trimming shortened V by 4 bases and J by 7 bases, and 8 bases separated the two germline ends. CDR3 bases: TGTGCCAGCAGCCTAAAAAGCAATTCACCCCTCCACTTT. This sequence encodes CASSLKSNSPLHF.

The V and J genes are TRBV5-1 and TRBJ1-5, with 7 bases fitting TRBD1. The CDR3 is 14 amino acids. Germline trimming cut 0 bases from V and 10 bases from J; bases unmatched to any gene: 7. The germline V gene encodes CDR1 SGHRS and CDR2 YFSETQ. CDR3 sequence: CASSLEVGGEPQHF. CDR3 bases: TGCGCCAGCAGCTTGGAGGTAGGGGGCGAACCCCAGCATTTT.

CDR3 in amino acids: CASSLVSGVHNSPLHF. The CDR3 nucleotides read TGTGCCAGCAGCTTGGTTTCGGGGGTACATAATTCACCCCTCCACTTT. V is TRBV5-8 and J is TRBJ1-6, with a weak D call TRBD1 (5 bases). Germline V lookup: CDR1 SGHTS, CDR2 YDEGEE. V gave up 0 bases and J gave up 5 bases, with 12 bases separating them. The CDR3 length is 16 residues.

The rearrangement joins TRBV29-1 to TRBJ2-1; 7 bases agree with TRBD2. Germline V CDR1 and CDR2: SQVTM, ANQGSEA. CDR3 size: 14 residues. J was trimmed by 2 bases and V by 8 bases; bases with no gene match: 9. The CDR3 loop reads CSFPLADTYNEQFF. Written as DNA, the CDR3 is TGCAGCTTCCCCCTAGCGGATACCTACAATGAGCAGTTCTTC.

The V and J genes are TRBV7-9 and TRBJ1-1; tentative D call: TRBD1 (6 bases). Germline lookup yields CDR1 SEHNR and CDR2 FQNEAQ (reference sequence). The V end lost 5 bases, the J end lost 1 base, and 11 bases lay between the germline ends. The CDR3 loop spans 14 amino acids. This CDR3 is CASSPQGSNTEAFF. The CDR3 DNA follows: TGTGCCAGCAGCCCCCAGGGGTCGAACACTGAAGCTTTCTTT.

The chain has TRBV7-2 and TRBJ1-5; 8 positions agree with TRBD1. The CDR3 has 18 amino acids. Germline assignment: CDR1 SGHTA and CDR2 FQGNSA. With V trimmed by 5 bases and J by 1 base, 13 bases remained unmatched. The CDR3 loop is CASSLNPGQGLSNQPQHF. For the CDR3, the DNA is TGTGCCAGCAGCCTAAACCCCGGACAGGGTTTGAGCAATCAGCCCCAGCATTTT.

The chain recombines TRBV27 with TRBJ1-2; 7 nucleotides agree with TRBD1. Trimming at V came to 0 bases and at J to 8 bases, leaving 6 bases not matched to a gene. Germline CDR1 MNHEY, CDR2 SMNVEV (reference sequence). The CDR3 is 14 amino acids. The CDR3 DNA is TGTGCCAGCAGTTTATCGCAGACAGGGACGGGCTACACCTTC. The encoded protein is CASSLSQTGTGYTF.

This chain uses TRBV5-1 with TRBJ1-2; 12 positions agree with TRBD1. V shed 4 bases, J shed 6 bases, and the junction held 4 bases outside the gene matches. CDR3 length: 14 residues. The V gene's germline CDR1 is SGHRS and CDR2 YFSETQ. CDR3 amino acids: CASSEGQGANGYTF. For the CDR3, the DNA is TGCGCCAGCAGCGAGGGACAGGGGGCGAATGGCTACACCTTC.

The gene calls are TRBV6-5 and TRBJ1-2; 8 nucleotides align to TRBD1. CDR3 length: 15 amino acids. J was trimmed by 7 bases and V by 5 bases; bases with no gene match: 12. The V gene's germline CDR1 is MNHEY and CDR2 SVGAGI. The CDR3 nucleotides read TGTGCCAGCAGTCCAACAGGGGGGCGAGAATTTGGCTACACCTTC. Its protein product is CASSPTGGREFGYTF.

This rearrangement joins TRBV5-6 to TRBJ1-6; possibly TRBD1 for D (6 bases). The ends were cut back, 4 bases at V and 3 bases at J, with 20 bases in the middle. The germline V gene encodes CDR1 SGHDT and CDR2 YYEEEE. This CDR3 is 18 amino acids long. The CDR3 region has the DNA TGTGCCAGCAGCCTGATGGACAGTTCGATTGACTATAATTCACCCCTCCACTTT. It yields the protein CASSLMDSSIDYNSPLHF.

CDR3 amino acids: CASSAYRGLRSQETQYF. The CDR3 region has the DNA TGTGCCAGCAGTGCCTACAGGGGGCTAAGATCCCAAGAGACCCAGTACTTC. The chain combines TRBV27 with TRBJ2-5; 9 bases line up with TRBD1. The CDR3 loop spans 17 amino acids. Germline V lookup: CDR1 MNHEY, CDR2 SMNVEV (reference sequence). With 5 bases clipped from V and 1 base from J, the junction kept 11 bases outside the gene matches.